These T cell receptor beta chains were read from a single sample in a study of shared clonotypes between healthy human individuals. Sequencing used immunoSEQ multiplex PCR; TCRdb keeps in-frame clones, though not all of them. The sample holds about 1 million clones, about 75% seen once. Sequencing was done on a sample of memory CD4+ T cells sorted from blood. These receptors all come from a man aged 18 to 30 in good health. CDR3s include the opening cysteine and the closing phenylalanine or tryptophan. The D gene is left open where the match is weak. The listing skips clone size in some rows; elsewhere it reads once, few, many or a size class.

v_gene	j_gene	d_gene	abundance	CDR3nt	CDR3aa
TRBV10-3	TRBJ2-2	TRBD1	.	TGTGCCGGAAACCAGGGGGCCGGGACCGGGGAGCTGTTTTTT	CAGNQGAGTGELFF
TRBV5-6	TRBJ1-3	TRBD1	once	TGTGCCAGCAGCTTGACAGGGGGGAAAAGCTCTGGAAACACCATATATTTT	CASSLTGGKSSGNTIYF
TRBV2	TRBJ1-1	TRBD1	.	TGTGCCAGCAGCACGGAGGGGGCAGACAACACTGAAGCTTTCTTT	CASSTEGADNTEAFF
TRBV18	TRBJ1-3	.	.	TGTGCCAGCTCACCACTTGGGACCTCTGGAAACACCATATATTTT	CASSPLGTSGNTIYF
TRBV6-5	TRBJ1-1	.	.	TGTGCCAGCCACTACACAGGTGCCACTGAAGCTTTCTTT	CASHYTGATEAFF
TRBV19	TRBJ1-2	.	.	TGTGCCAGTAGTTTCAGGGGTTTGGATGGCTACACCTTC	CASSFRGLDGYTF
TRBV7-2	TRBJ1-1	.	.	TGTGCCAGCAGCCGACCCGGGGCGAACACTGAAGCTTTCTTT	CASSRPGANTEAFF
TRBV7-2	TRBJ2-1	.	once	TGTGCCAGCAGCTTAGCGGGGGGTGATGAGCAGTTCTTC	CASSLAGGDEQFF
TRBV5-1	TRBJ2-5	.	.	TGCGCCAGCAGCTTGGGGGGGACAAGAGAGACCCAGTACTTC	CASSLGGTRETQYF
TRBV19	TRBJ1-6	TRBD1	once	TGTGCCAGTAGTATACGTCTGATCGGGACAGGGGGTTCACCCCTCCACTTT	CASSIRLIGTGGSPLHF
TRBV5-1	TRBJ2-7	TRBD2	.	TGCGCCAGCAGCGGACTAGCGGGACCGGGCGAGCAGTACTTC	CASSGLAGPGEQYF
TRBV30	TRBJ2-7	TRBD1	few	TGTGCCTGGAGCAAAACCGGACAGGGGACCTACGAGCAGTACTTC	CAWSKTGQGTYEQYF
TRBV11-3	TRBJ2-1	TRBD2	.	TGTGCCAGCAGCACTAGCGGGGTGTACAATGAGCAGTTCTTC	CASSTSGVYNEQFF
TRBV5-6	TRBJ1-1	TRBD1	.	TGTGCCAGCCGGGACAGCATGAACACTGAAGCTTTCTTT	CASRDSMNTEAFF
TRBV7-9	TRBJ1-1	TRBD1	.	TGTGCCGGACAGGCTGGGGGCTCTACTGAAGCTTTCTTT	CAGQAGGSTEAFF
TRBV5-4	TRBJ2-5	.	.	TGTGCCAGCTCCGGAGGAAGCCTTCAAGAGACCCAGTACTTC	CASSGGSLQETQYF
TRBV6-5	TRBJ2-7	TRBD2	.	TGTGCCAGCACAGCCTACAACTCGGGGGGCTACGAGCAGTACTTC	CASTAYNSGGYEQYF
TRBV6-1	TRBJ1-3	.	.	TGTGCCAGCAGTGGGGCAGGTCGCTCTGGAAACACCATATATTTT	CASSGAGRSGNTIYF
TRBV19	TRBJ2-5	.	.	TGTGCCAGTAGCGTCGGGCTGGGGGAGACCCAGTACTTC	CASSVGLGETQYF
TRBV15	TRBJ1-1	.	.	TGTGCCACCAGCCGGGGGGGGGAGAGGACTGAAGCTTTCTTT	CATSRGGERTEAFF
TRBV6-6	TRBJ2-5	.	.	TGTGCCAGCAGTTACGCCGAGACCCAGTACTTC	CASSYAETQYF
TRBV7-6	TRBJ2-7	.	.	TGTGCCAGCAGCTTAGGAACAGGGAAAACTTACCAATACGAGCAGTACTTC	CASSLGTGKTYQYEQYF
TRBV7-2	TRBJ2-7	TRBD1	.	TGTGCCAGCAGCTTTATACAGGGGAGCGAGCAGTACTTC	CASSFIQGSEQYF
TRBV7-2	TRBJ2-2	.	.	TGTGCCAGCAGCTTTAAGAGGGACACCGGGGAGCTGTTTTTT	CASSFKRDTGELFF
TRBV10-2	TRBJ2-3	TRBD2	.	TGCGCCAGCAGTTTGACTAGCGTGATGCAGTATTTT	CASSLTSVMQYF
TRBV18	TRBJ1-1	.	.	TGTGCCAGCTCAGGCGGCCCGAACACTGAAGCTTTCTTT	CASSGGPNTEAFF
TRBV9	TRBJ2-5	.	.	TGTGCCAGCAGCGTTGGGGCAGTGGAGACCCAGTACTTC	CASSVGAVETQYF
TRBV11-3	TRBJ1-1	TRBD1	.	TGTGCCAGCAGCCAGGGACAGGGAAACACTGAAGCTTTCTTT	CASSQGQGNTEAFF
TRBV29-1	TRBJ2-7	.	.	TGCAGCGTTGAAGATGGGGGGCGATTTCGTTTC	CSVEDGGRFRF
TRBV5-5	TRBJ1-1	.	once	TGTGCCAGCAGCTTAGGAGGAGTAAACACTGAAGCTTTCTTT	CASSLGGVNTEAFF
TRBV6-5	TRBJ2-7	TRBD1	.	TGTGCCAGCTGGACAGGGGCCGAACGTGAGCAGTACTTC	CASWTGAEREQYF
TRBV19	TRBJ2-7	.	once	TGTGCCAGTAGTGGTCTGGGGGCAGGGAAATACGAGCAGTACTTC	CASSGLGAGKYEQYF
TRBV30	TRBJ2-7	TRBD2	.	TGTGCCTGGAGTGTCGGAATAGCGGGGAAACGGGAGCAGTACTTC	CAWSVGIAGKREQYF